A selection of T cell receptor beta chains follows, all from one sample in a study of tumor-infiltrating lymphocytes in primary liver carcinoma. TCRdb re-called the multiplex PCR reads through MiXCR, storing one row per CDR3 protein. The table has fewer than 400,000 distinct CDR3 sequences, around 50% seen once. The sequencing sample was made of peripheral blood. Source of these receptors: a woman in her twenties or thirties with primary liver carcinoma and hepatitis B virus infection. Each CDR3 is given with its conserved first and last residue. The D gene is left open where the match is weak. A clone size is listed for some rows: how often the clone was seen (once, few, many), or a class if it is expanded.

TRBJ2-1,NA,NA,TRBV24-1,TGTGCCACCAGTGATTTTAGCGGCACCTACAATGAGCAGTTCTTC,CATSDFSGTYNEQFF
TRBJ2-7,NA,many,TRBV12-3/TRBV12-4,TGTGCCAGCAGTTTTAGAACCTACGAGCAGTACTTC,CASSFRTYEQYF
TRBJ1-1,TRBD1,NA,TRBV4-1,TGCGCCAGCAGCCAAGGACGTTGGACAGGGGACTTGAACACTGAAGCTTTCTTT,CASSQGRWTGDLNTEAFF
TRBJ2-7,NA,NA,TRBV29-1,TGCAGCGTTGTATTATCCAACCCGCCCTACGAGCAGTACTTC,CSVVLSNPPYEQYF
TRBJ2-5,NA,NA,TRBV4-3,TGCGCCAGCAGCCAAGATCAGGGGGGGCTTTGGGAGACCCAGTACTTC,CASSQDQGGLWETQYF
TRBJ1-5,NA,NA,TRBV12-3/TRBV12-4,TGTGCCAGCAGTTTCCGACAGAGGGGACAGCCCCAGCATTTT,CASSFRQRGQPQHF
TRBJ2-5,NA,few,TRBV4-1,TGCGCCAGCAGCCAAGAGTTAGACCCGGCGACCCAGTACTTC,CASSQELDPATQYF
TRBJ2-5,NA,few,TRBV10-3,TGTGCCATCAGTGAGGGCTACTCGCAAGAGACCCAGTACTTC,CAISEGYSQETQYF
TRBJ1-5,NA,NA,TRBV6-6,TGTGTCAGCAGACCGGGACATGGTGGTAATCAGCCCCAGCATTTT,CVSRPGHGGNQPQHF
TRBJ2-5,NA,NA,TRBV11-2,TGTGCCAGCAGCTTACCCGGGCTAGTGGACCAAGTGACCCAGTACTTC,CASSLPGLVDQVTQYF
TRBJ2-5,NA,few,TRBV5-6,TGTGCCAGCAGCCCCGGGGCAGGCCTCCAGGAGACCCAGTACTTC,CASSPGAGLQETQYF
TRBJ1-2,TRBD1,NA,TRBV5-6,TGTGCCAGCAGCTTGTCGCGCCGGGACAGGTATCGTGTCGGGTATGGCTACACCTTC,CASSLSRRDRYRVGYGYTF
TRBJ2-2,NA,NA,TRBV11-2,TGTGCCAGCAGCCCTGATCCCCAATTGAACACCGGGGAGCTGTATTTC,CASSPDPQLNTGELYF
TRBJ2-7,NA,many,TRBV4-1,TGCGCCAGCAGCCTCCGGGACGAGAACTACGAGCAGTACTTC,CASSLRDENYEQYF
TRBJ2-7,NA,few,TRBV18,TGTGCCAGCTCACCACCGAGCTCTTCCTACGAGCAGTACTTC,CASSPPSSSYEQYF
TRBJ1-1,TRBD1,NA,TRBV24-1,TGTGCCACCAGTGATTCGCGACCGACAGGGGTAACTGAAGCCTTCTTT,CATSDSRPTGVTEAFF
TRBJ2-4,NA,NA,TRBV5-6,TGTGCCAGCAGCTTGGTCGGGACCAAAAACATTCAGTACTTC,CASSLVGTKNIQYF
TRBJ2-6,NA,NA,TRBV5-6,TGTGCCAGCAGCTTGGGACAGGCTGGGGCCAACGTCCTGACTTTC,CASSLGQAGANVLTF
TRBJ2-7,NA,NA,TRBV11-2,TGTGCCAGCAGCTTTAAGAGTGACAAAACCTACCAGCAGTATTTC,CASSFKSDKTYQQYF
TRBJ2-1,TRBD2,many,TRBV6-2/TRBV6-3,TGTGCCAGCAGCCCATGGACTAGCGGGGTACCCAATGAGCAGTTCTTC,CASSPWTSGVPNEQFF
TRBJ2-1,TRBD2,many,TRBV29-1,TGCAGCGTTGAAAATAGTGCGGGAGGGTGGTATGAGCAGTTCTTC,CSVENSAGGWYEQFF
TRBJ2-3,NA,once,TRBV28,TGTGCCATCCGGGACACTGCCACAGATACGCAGTATTTT,CAIRDTATDTQYF
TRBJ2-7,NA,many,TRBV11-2,TGTGCCAGCAGCTTAGGCTTTATGGGGTACGAGCAGTACTTC,CASSLGFMGYEQYF
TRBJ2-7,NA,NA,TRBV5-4,TGTGCCAGCAGCTCGCCGGGACTGGACTACGAGCAGTACTTT,CASSSPGLDYEQYF
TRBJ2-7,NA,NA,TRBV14,TGTGCCAGCAGCCCCCATCCAGCCAGCTCCTACGAGCAGTACTTC,CASSPHPASSYEQYF
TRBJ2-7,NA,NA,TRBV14,TGTGCCAGCAGCCAAGGAGCACGCAGATACGAGCAGTACTTC,CASSQGARRYEQYF
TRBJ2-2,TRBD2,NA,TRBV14,TGTGCCAGCAGCCGGCGGGCTAGCGGGAGGGCCGACATCGGGGAGCTGTTTTTT,CASSRRASGRADIGELFF
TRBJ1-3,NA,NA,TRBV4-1,TGCGCCAGCGGCAGCCCCTCTGGAAACACCATATATTTT,CASGSPSGNTIYF
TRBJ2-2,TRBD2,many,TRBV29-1,TGCAGCGTCCGACTAGCGGGTTACGGGGAGCTGTTTTTT,CSVRLAGYGELFF
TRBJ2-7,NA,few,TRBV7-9,TGTGCCAGCAGCTTAACAGGGCTGTACTTC,CASSLTGLYF
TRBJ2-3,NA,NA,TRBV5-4,TGTGCCAGCAGCTTACAGGGCCCAGATACGCAGTGTTTT,CASSLQGPDTQCF
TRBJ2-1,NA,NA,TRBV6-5,TGTGCCAGCAGTCCCCGGGGGCGGTCCTACAATGAGCATTTCTTC,CASSPRGRSYNEHFF
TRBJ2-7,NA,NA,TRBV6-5,TGTGCCAGCAGTTACTTGTCGGGGAACGAGCAGTACTTC,CASSYLSGNEQYF
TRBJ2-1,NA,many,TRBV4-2,TGTGCCAGCAGCCAAGAAGGGAACGGTCGAGGTGGCAATGAGCAGTTCTTC,CASSQEGNGRGGNEQFF
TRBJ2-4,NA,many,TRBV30,TGTGCCTGGAGTGGGGGGGTTCTAGCCAAAAACATTCAGTACTTC,CAWSGGVLAKNIQYF
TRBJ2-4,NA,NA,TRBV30,TGTGCCTGGAGTCTAATAGGACTGTCCGTTCAGTACTTC,CAWSLIGLSVQYF
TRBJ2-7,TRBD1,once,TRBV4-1,TGCGCCAGCAGCCTGGGACAGGGCCACGAGCAGTACTTC,CASSLGQGHEQYF
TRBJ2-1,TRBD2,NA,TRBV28,TGTGCCAGCAAAGCGGGAGGGCCTACGAGTGAGCAGTTCTTC,CASKAGGPTSEQFF
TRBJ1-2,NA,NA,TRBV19,TGTGCCAGTGTATTGGGGCCGGCACATGGCTACACCTTC,CASVLGPAHGYTF
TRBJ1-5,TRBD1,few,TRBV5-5,TGTGCCAGCAGCCCGGACAGGATTAATCAGCCCCAGCATTTT,CASSPDRINQPQHF
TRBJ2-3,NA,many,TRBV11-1,TGTGCCAGCAGCTTAGTCGTCAACAAAGATACGCAGTATTTT,CASSLVVNKDTQYF
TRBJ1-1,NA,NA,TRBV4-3,TGTGCCAGCAGCCAAGGGACACGTTTGAACACTGAAGCTTTCTTT,CASSQGTRLNTEAFF
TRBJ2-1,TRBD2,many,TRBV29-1,TGCAGCGCTGGGACTAGCGGGTACAATGAGCAGTTCTTC,CSAGTSGYNEQFF
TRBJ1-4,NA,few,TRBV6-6,TGTGCCAGCAGCTCCCTTGTGGAACTGTTTTTT,CASSSLVELFF
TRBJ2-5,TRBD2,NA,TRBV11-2,TGTGCCAGCAACTCGACTAGCGGGAGAGAAGAGACCCAGTACTTC,CASNSTSGREETQYF
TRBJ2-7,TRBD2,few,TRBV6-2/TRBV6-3,TGTGCCAGCAGCAGGACTAGCGTTGAGCAGTACTTC,CASSRTSVEQYF
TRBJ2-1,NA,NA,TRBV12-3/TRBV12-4,TGTGCCGGCAGTCCTGGACGATACTACAATGAGCAGTTCTTC,CAGSPGRYYNEQFF
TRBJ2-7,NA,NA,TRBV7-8,TGTGCCAGCAGCCTATATGACACTGAGTCCTACGAGCAGTACTTC,CASSLYDTESYEQYF
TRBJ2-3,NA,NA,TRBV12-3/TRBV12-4,TGTGCCAGCAGCCCGCGGGCGCCTAGCACAGATACGCAGTATTTT,CASSPRAPSTDTQYF
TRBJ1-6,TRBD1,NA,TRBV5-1,TGCGCCAGCAGCCTCGGGGACAGAACTAATTCACCCCTCCACTTT,CASSLGDRTNSPLHF
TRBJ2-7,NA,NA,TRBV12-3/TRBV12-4,TGTGCCAGCACCTTTGGACGGGGTGCCGAGCAGTACTTC,CASTFGRGAEQYF
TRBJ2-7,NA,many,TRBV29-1,TGCAGCGTTTTACGGGGAACCTACGAGCAGTACTTC,CSVLRGTYEQYF
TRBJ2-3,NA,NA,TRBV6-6,TGTGCCAGCAGCCCCTGGGGGAGTGGTGGGGGTAGAGATACGCAGTATTTT,CASSPWGSGGGRDTQYF
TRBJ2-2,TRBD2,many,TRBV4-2,TGTGCCAGCAGCCAAGCGGACGGGAGGGCCCGAAACACCGGGGAGCTGTTTTTT,CASSQADGRARNTGELFF